Each of the 17 T cell receptor beta chains below was sequenced from the same sample in a study of cytomegalovirus exposure and HLA in healthy donors (dated by TCRdb to 2017 to 2019). Libraries were built with the immunoSEQ multiplex PCR assay. A mixture of 60 forward primers for TCR Vbeta segments and 13 reverse primers for TCR Jbeta segments was used in the multiplex PCR. TCRdb stores this immuneACCESS table with in-frame sequences only. Part of the clones is absent; in the studies checked, under half of the shortfall reflects unresolved V genes, and no reason is known for the rest. This sample holds about 180,000 clones; over 60% were observed only once. The ten largest clones represent 1.5% to 2% of the sample. Sequenced material: PBMCs. Source of these receptors: a man younger than 35 in good health and CMV-seronegative.

This CDR3 is CASSRATSSQHNEQFF. Written as DNA, the CDR3 is TGTGCCAGTAGTAGGGCAACTAGCAGCCAGCACAATGAGCAGTTCTTC. The chain carries TRBV19 and TRBJ2-1; TRBD2 is a possible D gene (6 bases). CDR1 LNHDA and CDR2 SQIVND come from the germline V gene (reference sequence). The CDR3 sequence is 16 residues long. The germline V and J ends were trimmed by 4 bases and 5 bases, with 18 bases remaining between them.

As regards this clone: The junction departs from the called germline gene at one end, perhaps through a read error. V usage is TRBV5-5 and J usage is TRBJ1-2, with 7 bases identical to TRBD1. This CDR3 has 15 amino acids. The germline V gene encodes CDR1 SGHKS and CDR2 YYEKEE (reference sequence). CDR3 sequence: CASSLGGTANYGYTF. CDR3 coding DNA: TGTGCCAGCAGTTTGGGAGGGACAGCGAACTATGGCTACACCTTC.

This clone showed up just once. V usage is TRBV7-9 and J usage is TRBJ1-1; 7 bases line up with TRBD1. Germline CDR1 and CDR2: SEHNR and FQNEAQ (reference sequence). J was trimmed by 2 bases and V by 5 bases; bases with no gene match: 5. The CDR3 loop spans 14 amino acids. The CDR3 spells CASSGGQTNTEAFF. CDR3 sequence (DNA): TGTGCCAGCAGCGGGGGACAGACAAACACTGAAGCTTTCTTT.

This chain joins TRBV18 and TRBJ1-5; 7 bases line up with TRBD1. Germline V gene lookup returns CDR1 KGHSH and CDR2 LQKENI. CDR3 length: 15 amino acids. With V trimmed by 0 bases and J by 7 bases, 6 bases remained unmatched. CDR3 sequence (DNA): TGTGCCAGCTCACCACCGGGACAGTTCGACCAGCCCCAGCATTTT. It specifies CASSPPGQFDQPQHF. The full variable domain, its missing parts supplied by reference TRBV18 and TRBJ1-5, is NAGVMQNPRHLVRRRGQEARLRCSPMKGHSHVYWYRQLPEEGLKFMVYLQKENIIDESGMPKERFSAEFPKEGPSILRIQQVVRGDSAAYFCASSPPGQFDQPQHFGDGTRLSIL.

This clone was observed a single time. The rearrangement uses TRBV5-1 and TRBJ2-1; 8 nucleotides match TRBD2. The germline V gene encodes CDR1 SGHRS and CDR2 YFSETQ. After removal of 3 bases from V and 7 bases from J, the junction contained 6 bases not matched to a gene. There are 14 residues in the CDR3. The CDR3 region has the DNA TGCGCCAGCAGCTGGACGGGGGGGCGAAATGAGCAGTTCTTC. This translates into CASSWTGGRNEQFF.

The rearrangement joins TRBV30 to TRBJ2-3; 7 nucleotides match TRBD1. There are 16 residues in the CDR3. The germline V gene encodes CDR1 GTSNPN and CDR2 SVGIG (reference sequence). After removal of 1 base from V and 1 base from J, the junction contained 8 bases not matched to a gene. The chain's CDR3 is CAWSDPTGRGTDTQYF. Written as DNA, the CDR3 is TGTGCCTGGAGTGACCCGACAGGGCGCGGCACAGATACGCAGTATTTT. Full variable domain (rest looked up from reference TRBV30 and TRBJ2-3): SQTIHQWPATLVQPVGSPLSLECTVEGTSNPNLYWYRQAAGRGLQLLFYSVGIGQISSEVPQNLSASRPQDRQFILSSKKLLLSDSGFYLCAWSDPTGRGTDTQYFGPGTRLTVL.

The sample holds a few counts of this clone. The chain has TRBV6-1 and TRBJ1-5; 7 positions agree with TRBD1. The length of the CDR3 is 16 residues. V gave up 3 bases and J gave up 0 bases; unmatched junction bases: 5. Germline CDR1 and CDR2: MNHNS and SASEGT. The CDR3 DNA reads as TGTGCCAGCAGTGAGACAGGGACGTATAGCAATCAGCCCCAGCATTTT. This codes for CASSETGTYSNQPQHF.

V is TRBV6-1 and J is TRBJ1-5; 9 nucleotides match TRBD1. The CDR3 is 18 residues long. CDR1 and CDR2 from the germline V gene are MNHNS and SASEGT. J was trimmed by 1 base and V by 4 bases; bases with no gene match: 11. CDR3 nucleotides: TGTGCCAGCAGTGCATTTATACAGGGGGCTAGAAGCAATCAGCCCCAGCATTTT. Translation gives CASSAFIQGARSNQPQHF.

The V call is TRBV4-2, the J call TRBJ2-7; possibly TRBD1 for D (5 bases). CDR3 length: 15 residues. The V end was cut by 1 base, the J end by 2 bases, with 12 bases between. CDR1 is LGHNA, CDR2 YNFKEQ, per germline. The CDR3 nucleotides are TGTGCCAGCAGCCAAGCCAGGGTAGTCCCCTACGAGCAGTACTTC. It specifies CASSQARVVPYEQYF.

The chain is built from TRBV9 and TRBJ2-7; D possibly corresponds to TRBD2 (6 bases). In germline, CDR1 is SGDLS, CDR2 YYNGEE. V lost 0 bases to trimming and J lost 5 bases, with 12 bases between them. The CDR3 is 14 residues long. In nucleotides, the CDR3 is TGTGCCAGCAGCGTAGGCTTGGGAGGCGACGAGCAGTACTTC. Residues: CASSVGLGGDEQYF.

The chain employs TRBV5-1 and TRBJ1-4; 8 positions match TRBD1. The trim removed 4 bases at V and 10 bases at J, leaving 12 bases unmatched. The germline V gene encodes CDR1 SGHRS and CDR2 YFSETQ. There are 15 residues in the CDR3. The CDR3 sequence is CASSTRGQGFGKLFF. CDR3 coding DNA: TGCGCCAGCAGCACTAGAGGACAGGGTTTTGGAAAACTGTTTTTT.

This clone was observed a handful of times. CDR3 region: CASRKVPGQGAGAEAFF. CDR3 DNA sequence: TGTGCCAGCAGGAAAGTCCCGGGACAGGGGGCGGGTGCTGAAGCTTTCTTT. The genes are TRBV6-4 and TRBJ1-1, with 12 bases aligning to TRBD1. With 6 bases clipped from V and 6 bases from J, the junction kept 14 bases outside the gene matches. The CDR3 is 17 residues long. CDR1 is MRHNA and CDR2 is SNTAGT in the germline V gene.

The chain combines TRBV2 with TRBJ1-4, with TRBD1 matching over 10 bases. V shed 6 bases, J shed 7 bases, and the junction held 8 bases outside the gene matches. The CDR3 length is 15 residues. From germline, CDR1 is SNHLY and CDR2 FYNNEI. The CDR3 region is CASSGQGGAGEKLFF. In DNA form, the CDR3 reads TGTGCCAGCAGCGGACAGGGGGGGGCTGGTGAAAAACTGTTTTTT.

This chain uses TRBV9 with TRBJ2-1; 7 bases are shared with TRBD2. The junction had 3 bases not matched to a gene; V was cut back by 0 bases and J by 9 bases. Germline V lookup: CDR1 SGDLS, CDR2 YYNGEE. The CDR3 has 13 residues. Written as DNA, the CDR3 is TGTGCCAGCAGCGTAGGAGGGGAGGGTGAGCAGTTCTTC. Encoded protein: CASSVGGEGEQFF.

The J gene is TRBJ2-3, the V gene TRBV7-3, with 10 bases lining up with TRBD1. The V segment lost 5 bases and the J segment 5 bases; nucleotides outside the gene matches: 4. The CDR3 sequence is 14 residues long. CDR1 SGHTA and CDR2 FQGTGA come from the germline V gene. The CDR3 DNA follows: TGTGCCAGCAGCCCGGGACAGGGGCAAGATACGCAGTATTTT. This encodes CASSPGQGQDTQYF.

The gene calls are TRBV5-1 and TRBJ2-1; 13 bases line up with TRBD2. Germline V gene sequence: CDR1 SGHRS, CDR2 YFSETQ. V was clipped by 2 bases and J by 7 bases; unmatched bases: 9. The CDR3 runs 17 residues. The CDR3 sequence: CASSLRTSGSVWNEQFF. The CDR3 nucleotides read TGCGCCAGCAGCTTACGGACTAGCGGGAGCGTTTGGAATGAGCAGTTCTTC.

This sequence joins TRBV7-3 and TRBJ2-7; D remains ambiguous. This CDR3 has 16 amino acids. Germline loops: CDR1 SGHTA, CDR2 FQGTGA. V lost 3 bases and J 1 base, leaving 16 bases between the germline ends. The CDR3 region has the DNA TGTGCCAGCAGCTTCGTCAACCTCTGGCGGTCCTACGAGCAGTACTTC. Translated: CASSFVNLWRSYEQYF.